These 7 T cell receptor beta chains originate from one sample sequenced in a study of T cell responses to AZD1222 COVID-19 vaccine. Libraries were prepared by immunoSEQ multiplex PCR; TCRdb keeps only in-frame clonotypes and omits some of them. The sample consists of 100,000 to 150,000 clones, 65% to 90% of them appearing once. The sequences come from peripheral blood, collected on day 0 of AZD1222 vaccination. All receptors derive from an adult in good health.

The genes are TRBV7-3 and TRBJ2-3, with a weak D call TRBD2 (5 bases). Germline V lookup: CDR1 SGHTA, CDR2 FQGTGA. V lost 0 bases and J 0 bases, leaving 16 bases between the germline ends. CDR3 size: 18 residues. CDR3 nucleotide sequence: TGTGCCAGCAGCTTAACCCCAAGAGGGTCCACTAGCACAGATACGCAGTATTTT. Its protein is CASSLTPRGSTSTDTQYF.

This clone showed up just a few times. This chain joins TRBV7-3 and TRBJ1-2, with a weak D call TRBD1 (6 bases). Germline V lookup: CDR1 SGHTA, CDR2 FQGTGA. This CDR3 comprises 15 residues. Trimming stripped 5 bases from V and 4 bases from J, with 17 bases between. CDR3 sequence: CASSPGGGGTYGYTF. For the CDR3, the DNA is TGTGCCAGCAGCCCTGGGGGCGGAGGGACCTATGGCTACACCTTC.

J is TRBJ2-2 and V is TRBV5-1, with D maybe TRBD1 (5 bases). The V and J ends lost 3 bases and 0 bases respectively, with 6 bases between them. CDR3 length equals 14 residues. Germline V gene data show CDR1 as SGHRS and CDR2 as YFSETQ. DNA for the CDR3: TGCGCCAGCAGCTCGGACACGAACACCGGGGAGCTGTTTTTT. This encodes CASSSDTNTGELFF. Full variable domain (remainder filled in from reference TRBV5-1 and TRBJ2-2): KAGVTQTPRYLIKTRGQQVTLSCSPISGHRSVSWYQQTPGQGLQFLFEYFSETQRNKGNFPGRFSGRQFSNSRSEMNVSTLELGDSALYLCASSSDTNTGELFFGEGSRLTVL.

The chain joins TRBV11-2 to TRBJ1-1, with a possible D match to TRBD1 (5 bases). V lost 6 bases and J 8 bases, leaving 16 bases between the germline ends. Germline lookup yields CDR1 SGHAT and CDR2 FQNNGV. The CDR3 consists of 13 residues. In DNA, the CDR3 is TGTGCCAGCAGTTTTATTTCGGGGGGGGAAGCTTTCTTT. It translates to CASSFISGGEAFF.

This clone was observed many times. The chain couples TRBV7-8 to TRBJ2-7; perhaps D is TRBD1 or TRBD2 (6 bases each). Germline CDR1 is SGHVS and CDR2 is FQNEAQ. The CDR3 spans 14 residues. Between the trimmed V and J ends, which lost 5 bases and 3 bases, there was a span of 14 bases. In nucleotides, the CDR3 is TGTGCCAGCAGCCTCGCGGGACACCTCTACGAGCAGTACTTC. It translates to CASSLAGHLYEQYF. The complete variable domain, with remaining parts taken from reference TRBV7-8 and TRBJ2-7, reads GAGVSQSPRYKVAKRGQDVALRCDPISGHVSLFWYQQALGQGPEFLTYFQNEAQLDKSGLPSDRFFAERPEGSVSTLKIQRTQQEDSAVYLCASSLAGHLYEQYFGPGTRLTVT.

The sample holds a few counts of this clone. J is TRBJ2-1 and V is TRBV5-6; possibly TRBD2 for D (6 bases). This CDR3 has 15 amino acids. The germline V and J ends were trimmed by 6 bases and 1 base, with 14 bases remaining between them. Germline-derived CDR1 and CDR2 are SGHDT and YYEEEE. The CDR3 protein is CASMEGLASYNEQFF. In DNA form, the CDR3 reads TGTGCCAGCATGGAGGGGCTAGCTTCCTACAATGAGCAGTTCTTC. The full variable domain, in which reference TRBV5-6 and TRBJ2-1 provide the parts outside the CDR3, is DAGVTQSPTHLIKTRGQQVTLRCSPKSGHDTVSWYQQALGQGPQFIFQYYEEEERQRGNFPDRFSGHQFPNYSSELNVNALLLGDSALYLCASMEGLASYNEQFFGPGTRLTVL.

About this clone: One end of the junction fails to match germline, which may point to a read error. This chain connects TRBV18 to TRBJ2-3, with D possibly TRBD1 on 6 matching bases. The V gene's germline CDR1 is KGHSH and CDR2 LQKENI. The CDR3 covers 12 residues. CDR3 sequence reads: CASSPDSPLVHF. In nucleotides, the CDR3 is TGTGCCAGCTCACCGGACAGTCCCTTGGTGCATTTT.